Reported below is one T cell receptor (beta chain). Its specificity is unknown. The assay was immunoSEQ multiplex PCR, and TCRdb's table has in-frame clones only and misses some. The sample has under 300,000 clones, approximately 95% seen once. V dropped 5 bases and J dropped 3 bases, with 11 bases sitting between them. The germline V gene has CDR1 MDHEN and CDR2 SYDVKM. The CDR3 is 14 residues long. The data derive from a study of T cell responses to AZD1222 COVID-19 vaccine. Turning to the study itself: Second-dose recipients at about 4 or about 12 weeks were treated as one pooled group.

Study-level points and caveats: Repertoires were obtained only post-peak T cell response. Recipients of AZD1222 seropositive at baseline numbered only 6 or 7.

The TCR comes from an adult in good health. The sample consisted of peripheral blood, taken on day 0 of AZD1222 vaccination. The chain recombines TRBV28 with TRBJ1-5; D might be TRBD1 (6 bases). The CDR3 DNA reads as TGTGCCAGCAGTCCCGCGGGACACAATCAGCCCCAGCATTTT. Residues: CASSPAGHNQPQHF.